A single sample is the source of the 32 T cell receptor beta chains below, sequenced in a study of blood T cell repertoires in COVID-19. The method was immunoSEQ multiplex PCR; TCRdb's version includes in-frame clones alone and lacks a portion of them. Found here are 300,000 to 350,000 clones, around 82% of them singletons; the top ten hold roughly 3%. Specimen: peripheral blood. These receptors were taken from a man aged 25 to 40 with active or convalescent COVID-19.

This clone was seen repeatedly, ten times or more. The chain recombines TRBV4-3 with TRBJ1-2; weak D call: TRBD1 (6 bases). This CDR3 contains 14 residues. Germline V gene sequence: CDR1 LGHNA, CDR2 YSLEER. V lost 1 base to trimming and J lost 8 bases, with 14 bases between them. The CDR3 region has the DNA TGCGCCAGCAGCCAAGGGCGTACAGGACAGGGCTACACCTTC. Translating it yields CASSQGRTGQGYTF.

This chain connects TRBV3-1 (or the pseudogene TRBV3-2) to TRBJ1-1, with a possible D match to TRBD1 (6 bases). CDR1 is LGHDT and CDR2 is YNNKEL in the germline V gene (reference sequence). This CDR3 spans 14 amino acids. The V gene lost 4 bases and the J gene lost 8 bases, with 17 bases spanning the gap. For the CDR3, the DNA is TGTGCCAGCAGCCCTGTACAGGGAAGAGGAGAAGCTTTCTTT. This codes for CASSPVQGRGEAFF.

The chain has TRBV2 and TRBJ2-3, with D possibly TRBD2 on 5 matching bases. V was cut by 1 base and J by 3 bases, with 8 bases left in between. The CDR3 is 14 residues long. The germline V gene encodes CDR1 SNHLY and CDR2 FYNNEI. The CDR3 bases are TGTGCCAGCAGTGAAGTACAGCGGACAGATACGCAGTATTTT. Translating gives CASSEVQRTDTQYF.

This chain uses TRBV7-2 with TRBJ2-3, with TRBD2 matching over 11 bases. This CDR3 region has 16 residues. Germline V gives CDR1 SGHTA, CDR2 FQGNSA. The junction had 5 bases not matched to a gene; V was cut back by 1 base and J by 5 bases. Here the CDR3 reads CASSLGSGRALDTQYF. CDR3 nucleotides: TGTGCCAGCAGCTTAGGTAGCGGGAGGGCCTTAGATACGCAGTATTTT.

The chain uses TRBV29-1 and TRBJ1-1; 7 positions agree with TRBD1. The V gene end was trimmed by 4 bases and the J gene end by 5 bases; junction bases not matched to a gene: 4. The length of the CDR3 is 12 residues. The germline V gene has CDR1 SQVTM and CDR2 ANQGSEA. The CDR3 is CSVGQGETEAFF. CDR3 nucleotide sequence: TGCAGCGTTGGACAGGGTGAGACTGAAGCTTTCTTT.

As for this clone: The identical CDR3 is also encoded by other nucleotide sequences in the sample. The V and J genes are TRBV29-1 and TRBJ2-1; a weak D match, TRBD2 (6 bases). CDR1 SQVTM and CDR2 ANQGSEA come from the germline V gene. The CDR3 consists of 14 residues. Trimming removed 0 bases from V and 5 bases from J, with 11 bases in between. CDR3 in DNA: TGCAGCGTTGAAGATCTGGACTACCACAATGAGCAGTTCTTC. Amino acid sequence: CSVEDLDYHNEQFF.

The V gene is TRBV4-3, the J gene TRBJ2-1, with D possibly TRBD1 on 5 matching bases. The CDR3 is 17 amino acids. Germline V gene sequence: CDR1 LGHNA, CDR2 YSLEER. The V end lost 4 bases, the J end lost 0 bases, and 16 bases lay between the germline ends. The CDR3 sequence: CASSLTARVNSYNEQFF. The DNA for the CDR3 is TGCGCCAGCAGCCTCACCGCCAGGGTTAACTCCTACAATGAGCAGTTCTTC.

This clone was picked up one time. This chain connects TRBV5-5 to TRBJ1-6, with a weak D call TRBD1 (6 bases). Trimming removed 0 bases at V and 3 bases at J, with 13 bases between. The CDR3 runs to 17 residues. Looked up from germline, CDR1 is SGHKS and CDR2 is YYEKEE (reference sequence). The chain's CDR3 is CASSLEEYRDYNSPLHF. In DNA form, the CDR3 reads TGTGCCAGCAGCTTGGAGGAATACAGGGACTATAATTCACCCCTCCACTTT.

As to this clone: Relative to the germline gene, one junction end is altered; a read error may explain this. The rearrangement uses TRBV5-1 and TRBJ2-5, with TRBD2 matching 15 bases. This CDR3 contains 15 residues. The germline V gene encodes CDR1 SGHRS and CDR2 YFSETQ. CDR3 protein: CASSPDGTSGRLRNF. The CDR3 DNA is TGCGCCAGCAGCCCGGACGGGACTAGCGGGAGGCTTCGTAACTTC.

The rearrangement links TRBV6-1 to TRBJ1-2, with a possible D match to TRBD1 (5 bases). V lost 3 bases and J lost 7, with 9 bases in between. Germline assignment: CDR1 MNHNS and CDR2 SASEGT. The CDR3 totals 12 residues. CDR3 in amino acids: CASSDWGSGYTF. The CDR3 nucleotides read TGTGCCAGCAGTGATTGGGGCAGTGGCTACACCTTC.

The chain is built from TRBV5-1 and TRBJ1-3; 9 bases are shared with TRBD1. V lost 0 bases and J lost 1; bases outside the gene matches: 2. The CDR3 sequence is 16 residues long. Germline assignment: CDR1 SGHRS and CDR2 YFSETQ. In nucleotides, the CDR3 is TGCGCCAGCAGCTTGGCGGGGACAGGGTCTGGAAACACCATATATTTT. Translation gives CASSLAGTGSGNTIYF.

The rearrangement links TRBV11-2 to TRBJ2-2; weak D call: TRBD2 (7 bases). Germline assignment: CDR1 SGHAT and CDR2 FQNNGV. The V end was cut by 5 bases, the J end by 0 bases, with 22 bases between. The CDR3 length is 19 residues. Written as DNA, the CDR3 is TGTGCCAGCAGCACAATCGGTAGGCGCGGGGGCGCGAACACCGGGGAGCTGTTTTTT. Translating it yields CASSTIGRRGGANTGELFF.

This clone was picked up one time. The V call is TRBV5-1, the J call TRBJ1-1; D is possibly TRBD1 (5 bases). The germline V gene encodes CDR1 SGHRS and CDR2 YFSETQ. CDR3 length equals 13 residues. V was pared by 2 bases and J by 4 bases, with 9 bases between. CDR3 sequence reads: CASSFGGVTEAFF. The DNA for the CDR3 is TGCGCCAGCAGCTTCGGGGGTGTCACTGAAGCTTTCTTT.

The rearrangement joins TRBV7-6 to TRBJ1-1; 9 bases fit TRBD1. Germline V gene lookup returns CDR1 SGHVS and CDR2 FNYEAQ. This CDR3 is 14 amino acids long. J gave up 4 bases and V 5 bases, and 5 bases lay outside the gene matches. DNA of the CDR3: TGTGCCAGCAGCCAGGGACAGGGAGGCACTGAAGCTTTCTTT. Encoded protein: CASSQGQGGTEAFF.

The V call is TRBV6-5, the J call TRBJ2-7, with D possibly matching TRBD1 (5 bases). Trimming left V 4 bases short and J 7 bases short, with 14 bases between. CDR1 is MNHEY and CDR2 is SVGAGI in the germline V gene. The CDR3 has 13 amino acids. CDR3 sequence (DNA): TGTGCCAGCAGTTTGGGCCAGGGATGGGAGCAGTACTTC. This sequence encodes CASSLGQGWEQYF.

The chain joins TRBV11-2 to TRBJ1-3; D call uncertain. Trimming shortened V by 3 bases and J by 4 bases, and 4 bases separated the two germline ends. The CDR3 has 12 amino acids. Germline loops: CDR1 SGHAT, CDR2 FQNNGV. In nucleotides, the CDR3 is TGTGCCAGCAGCTTTAGCGGAAACACCATATATTTT. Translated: CASSFSGNTIYF.

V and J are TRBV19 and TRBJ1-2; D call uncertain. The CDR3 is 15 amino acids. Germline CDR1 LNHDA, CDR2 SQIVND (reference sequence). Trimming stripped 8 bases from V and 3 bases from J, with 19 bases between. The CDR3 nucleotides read TGTGCCAGTGCTAAGGGTGGCGGAGGACACTATGGCTACACCTTC. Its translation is CASAKGGGGHYGYTF.

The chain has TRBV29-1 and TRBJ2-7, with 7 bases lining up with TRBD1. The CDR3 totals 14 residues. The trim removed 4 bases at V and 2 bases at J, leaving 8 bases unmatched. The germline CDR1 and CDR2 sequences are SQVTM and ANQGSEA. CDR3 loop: CSVGRTGQTYEQYF. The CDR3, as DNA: TGCAGCGTTGGCAGGACAGGACAAACCTACGAGCAGTACTTC.

This CDR3 reads CASSPRTGSDTQYF. CDR3 nucleotide sequence: TGCGCCAGCAGCCCCCGGACAGGATCAGATACGCAGTATTTT. The gene calls are TRBV5-1 and TRBJ2-3; 7 bases align to TRBD1. The CDR3 runs to 14 residues. CDR1 is SGHRS, CDR2 YFSETQ, per germline. Trimming at V came to 4 bases and at J to 4 bases, leaving 6 bases not matched to a gene.

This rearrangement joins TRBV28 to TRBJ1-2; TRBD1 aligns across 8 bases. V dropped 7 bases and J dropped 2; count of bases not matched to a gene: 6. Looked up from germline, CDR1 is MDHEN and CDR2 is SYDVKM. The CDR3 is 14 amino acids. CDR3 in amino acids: CASTGQGANYGYTF. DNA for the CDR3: TGTGCCAGCACGGGTCAGGGGGCCAACTATGGCTACACCTTC.

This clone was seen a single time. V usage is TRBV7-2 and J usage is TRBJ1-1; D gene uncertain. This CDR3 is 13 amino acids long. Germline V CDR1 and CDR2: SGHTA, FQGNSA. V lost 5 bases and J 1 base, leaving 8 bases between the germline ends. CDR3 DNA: TGTGCCAGCAGCCCGGTCGGGAACACTGAAGCTTTCTTT. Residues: CASSPVGNTEAFF.

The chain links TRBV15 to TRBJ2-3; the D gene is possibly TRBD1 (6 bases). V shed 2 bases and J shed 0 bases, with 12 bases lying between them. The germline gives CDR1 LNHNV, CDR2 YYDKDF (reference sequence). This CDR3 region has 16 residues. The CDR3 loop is CATSRSRDISTDTQYF. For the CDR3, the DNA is TGTGCCACCAGCAGATCCCGGGACATTAGCACAGATACGCAGTATTTT.

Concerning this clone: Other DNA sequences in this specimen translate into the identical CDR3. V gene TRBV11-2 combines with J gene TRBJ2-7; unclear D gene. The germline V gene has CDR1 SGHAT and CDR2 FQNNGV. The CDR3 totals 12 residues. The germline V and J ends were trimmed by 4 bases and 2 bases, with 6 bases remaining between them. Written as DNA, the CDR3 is TGTGCCAGCAGCTCAGGTACCTACGAGCAGTACTTC. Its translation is CASSSGTYEQYF.

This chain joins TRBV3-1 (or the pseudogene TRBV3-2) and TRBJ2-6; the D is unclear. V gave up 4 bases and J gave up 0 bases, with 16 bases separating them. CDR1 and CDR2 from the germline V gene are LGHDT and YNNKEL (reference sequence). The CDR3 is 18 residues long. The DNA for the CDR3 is TGTGCCAGCAGCCTATTCCCAGGTAACCCCTCTGGGGCCAACGTCCTGACTTTC. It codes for CASSLFPGNPSGANVLTF.

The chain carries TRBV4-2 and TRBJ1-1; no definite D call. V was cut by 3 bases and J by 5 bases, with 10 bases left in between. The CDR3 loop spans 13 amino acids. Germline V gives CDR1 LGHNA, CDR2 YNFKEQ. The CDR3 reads CASSQRRSTEAFF. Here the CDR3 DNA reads TGTGCCAGCAGCCAGCGTCGGTCGACTGAAGCTTTCTTT.

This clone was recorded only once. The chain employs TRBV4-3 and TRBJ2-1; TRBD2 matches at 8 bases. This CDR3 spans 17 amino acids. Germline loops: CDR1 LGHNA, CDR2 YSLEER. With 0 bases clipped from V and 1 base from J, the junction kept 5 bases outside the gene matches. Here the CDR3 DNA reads TGCGCCAGCAGCCAAGATACGGGGGGGGCGTCCTACAATGAGCAGTTCTTC. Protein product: CASSQDTGGASYNEQFF.

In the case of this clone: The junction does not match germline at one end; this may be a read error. This CDR3 is CASSLKATVLSF. The CDR3 DNA is TGTGCCAGCAGCTTAAAAGCGACAGTCTTAAGCTTC. This sequence joins TRBV7-9 and TRBJ2-7; weak D call: TRBD1 (5 bases). Per germline, CDR1 SEHNR and CDR2 FQNEAQ (reference sequence). CDR3 length equals 12 residues. The full variable domain, its missing parts supplied by reference TRBV7-9 and TRBJ2-7, is DTGVSQNPRHKITKRGQNVTFRCDPISEHNRLYWYRQTLGQGPEFLTYFQNEAQLEKSRLLSDRFSAERPKGSFSTLEIQRTEQGDSAMYLCASSLKATVLSFGPGTRLTVT.

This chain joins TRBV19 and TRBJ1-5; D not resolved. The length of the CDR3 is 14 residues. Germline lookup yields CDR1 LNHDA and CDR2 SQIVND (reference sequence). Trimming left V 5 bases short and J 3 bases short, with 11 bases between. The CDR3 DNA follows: TGTGCCAGTAGTTTTGGGGAGGTCAATCAGCCCCAGCATTTT. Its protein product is CASSFGEVNQPQHF.

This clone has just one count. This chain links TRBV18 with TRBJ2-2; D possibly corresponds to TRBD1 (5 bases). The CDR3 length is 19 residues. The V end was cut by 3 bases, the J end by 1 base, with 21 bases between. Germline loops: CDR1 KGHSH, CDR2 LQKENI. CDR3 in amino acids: CASSPSPWTLQGNTGELFF. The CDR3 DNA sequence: TGTGCCAGCTCACCCAGTCCTTGGACCCTCCAGGGGAACACCGGGGAGCTGTTTTTT.

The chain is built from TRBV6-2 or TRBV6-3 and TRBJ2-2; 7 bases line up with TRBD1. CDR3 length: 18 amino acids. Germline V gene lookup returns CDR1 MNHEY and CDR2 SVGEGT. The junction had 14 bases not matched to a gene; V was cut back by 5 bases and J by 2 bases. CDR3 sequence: CASSGTAIVRVNTGELFF. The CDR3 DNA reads TGTGCCAGCAGTGGGACAGCTATAGTTAGGGTTAACACCGGGGAGCTGTTTTTT.

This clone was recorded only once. CDR3 in amino acids: CASSWLGVVGYTF. CDR3 DNA sequence: TGTGCCAGCAGTTGGCTAGGAGTGGTGGGCTACACCTTC. The V and J genes are TRBV28 and TRBJ1-2; D gene unclear. Trimming removed 4 bases from V and 8 bases from J, with 14 bases in between. The CDR3 extends over 13 amino acids. From germline, CDR1 is MDHEN and CDR2 SYDVKM.

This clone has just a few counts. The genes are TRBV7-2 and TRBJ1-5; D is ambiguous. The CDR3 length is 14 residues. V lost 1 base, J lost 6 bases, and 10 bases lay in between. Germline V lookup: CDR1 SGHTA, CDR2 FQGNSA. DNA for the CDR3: TGTGCCAGCAGCTTAGGGAAACGGGGTCAGCCCCAGCATTTT. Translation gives CASSLGKRGQPQHF.